This TCR beta chain was captured by sequencing in a study of cytomegalovirus exposure and HLA in healthy donors. Study-wide context: Early released data comprised around 80 million unique TCRs from HLA-typed donors.

For this clone: Its target is unknown.

V was clipped by 1 base and J by 3 bases; unmatched bases: 15. The CDR3 length is 18 residues. The V gene's germline CDR1 is SGHDT and CDR2 YYEEEE. Whole-study results and caveats: It was assumed in the presence/absence analyses that sequencing depth was roughly uniform across donors.

Although they were nominally healthy when sampled, donors likely had unrecorded immune exposures. The PCR was carried out with 60 Vbeta primers and 13 Jbeta primers. Profiled with immunoSEQ multiplex PCR; TCRdb holds only in-frame clones, not every one. The sample consists of fewer than 200,000 clones, around 80% of them appearing once. This chain links TRBV5-6 with TRBJ2-7; 8 bases line up with TRBD2. Sequencing was done on a sample of PBMCs. This TCR derives from a woman between 18 and 29 years old in good health and CMV-seronegative. The CDR3: CASSLFGGGSGTYYEQYF. In DNA form, the CDR3 reads TGTGCCAGCAGCTTGTTTGGGGGAGGTAGCGGGACATACTACGAGCAGTACTTC.